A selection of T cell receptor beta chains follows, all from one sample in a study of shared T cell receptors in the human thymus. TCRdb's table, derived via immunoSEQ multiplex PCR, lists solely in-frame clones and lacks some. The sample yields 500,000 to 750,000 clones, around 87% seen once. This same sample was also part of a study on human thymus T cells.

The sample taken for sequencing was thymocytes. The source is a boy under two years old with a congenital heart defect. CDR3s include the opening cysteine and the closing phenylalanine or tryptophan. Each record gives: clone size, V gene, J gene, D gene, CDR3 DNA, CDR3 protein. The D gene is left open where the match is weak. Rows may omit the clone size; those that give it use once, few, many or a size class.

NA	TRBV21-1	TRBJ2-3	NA	TGTGCCAGCAGCAAAGGGTGTAGGGGGACGGCCCCAGATACGCAGTATTTT	CASSKGCRGTAPDTQYF
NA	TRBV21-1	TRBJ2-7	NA	TGTGCCAGCAGCAACAACGACAGGGTCGAGCAGTACTTC	CASSNNDRVEQYF
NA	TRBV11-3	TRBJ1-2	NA	TGTGCCAGCAGCTTAGATCGGCACAGTATTAACTATGGCTACACCTTC	CASSLDRHSINYGYTF
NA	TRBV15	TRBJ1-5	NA	TGTGCCACCAGCACCCCAAGGGGATTACAGCATTTT	CATSTPRGLQHF
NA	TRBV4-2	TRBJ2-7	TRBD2	TGTGCCAGCAGCCAAGGATTTACTAGCGGATCCTACGAGCAGTACTTC	CASSQGFTSGSYEQYF
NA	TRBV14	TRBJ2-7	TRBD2	TGTGCCAGCAGCCAAACTAGCGGGAGGCCTTCCTACGAGCAGTACTTC	CASSQTSGRPSYEQYF
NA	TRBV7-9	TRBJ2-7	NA	TGTGCCAGCAGCTTACTCTTCGACGAGCAGTACTTC	CASSLLFDEQYF
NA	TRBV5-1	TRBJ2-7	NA	TGCGCCAGCAGCTTAGCGCTAGACGAGCAGTACTTC	CASSLALDEQYF
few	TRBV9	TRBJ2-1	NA	TGTGCCAGCAGCGTAGAAGTAGCGGAAGGCGGGAATGAGCAGTTCTTC	CASSVEVAEGGNEQFF
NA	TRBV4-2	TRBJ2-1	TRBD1	TGTGCCAGCAGCCAAGGACCCGGACAGGGGAGCTACAATGAGCAGTTCTTC	CASSQGPGQGSYNEQFF
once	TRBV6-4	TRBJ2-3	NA	TGTGCCAGCAGTCCAGTCAGCACAGATACGCAGTATTTT	CASSPVSTDTQYF
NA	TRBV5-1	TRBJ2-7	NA	TGCGCCAGCAGCTTACCCAGTTACACCCACGAGCAGTACTTC	CASSLPSYTHEQYF
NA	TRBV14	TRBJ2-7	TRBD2	TGTGCCAGCAGCCAAAGCCGGGAGGGGGACACCCTTCTTTACGAGCAGTACTTC	CASSQSREGDTLLYEQYF
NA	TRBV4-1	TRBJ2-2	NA	TGCGCCAGCAGCCTGGGACACTATCACACCGGGGAGCTGTTTTTT	CASSLGHYHTGELFF
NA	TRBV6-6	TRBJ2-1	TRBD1	TGTGCCAGCAGTCCAGGGACAGGGGCCTACGATGAGCAGTTCTTC	CASSPGTGAYDEQFF
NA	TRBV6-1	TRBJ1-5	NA	TGTGCCAGCAGAGGACAGCTACCCGATCAGCCCCAGCATTTT	CASRGQLPDQPQHF
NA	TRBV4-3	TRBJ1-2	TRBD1	TGCGCCAGCAGCCAAGAAGGGGGCAGTAGGGGGAGTGTAAACTATGGCTACACCTTC	CASSQEGGSRGSVNYGYTF
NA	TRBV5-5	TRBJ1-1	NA	TGTGCCAGCAGCTTGCCAGAAAGTGAAGCTTTCTTT	CASSLPESEAFF
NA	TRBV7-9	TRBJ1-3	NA	TGTGCCAGCAGCTTAATTGGCGGGGTCGCTGGAAACACCATATATTTT	CASSLIGGVAGNTIYF
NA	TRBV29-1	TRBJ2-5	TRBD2	TGCAGCGCCGGACTAGCGGGAGGCCGGTGGGAGACCCAGTACTTC	CSAGLAGGRWETQYF
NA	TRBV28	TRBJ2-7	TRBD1	TGTGCCAGCAGTTTAGACAGGGACAGGGGGAACGAGCAGTACTTC	CASSLDRDRGNEQYF
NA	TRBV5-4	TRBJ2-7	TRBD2	TGTGCCAGCAGCTCGTCTCCGAGACTAGCGGGAGGGCCGGCCTCCGAGCAGTACTTC	CASSSSPRLAGGPASEQYF
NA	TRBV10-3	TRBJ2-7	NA	TGTGCCATCAGTGGGCTAGAGCTCTACGAGCAGTACTTC	CAISGLELYEQYF
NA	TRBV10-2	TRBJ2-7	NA	TGCGCCAGCAGTGAGTCGACAAAGCCTCCACGGCGCTACGAGCAGTACTTC	CASSESTKPPRRYEQYF
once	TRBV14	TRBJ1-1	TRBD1	TGTGCCAGCAGTCCCCTCCGGGACAGGGGATCGGACACTGAAGCTTTCTTT	CASSPLRDRGSDTEAFF
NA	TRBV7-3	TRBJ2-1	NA	TGTGCCAGCAGCTTTTCTAGGTACAATGAGCAGTTCTTC	CASSFSRYNEQFF
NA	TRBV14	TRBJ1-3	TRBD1	TGTGCCAGCAGCCAAGAGGCAAACCAGGGGGTGACGTCTGGAAACACCATATATTTT	CASSQEANQGVTSGNTIYF
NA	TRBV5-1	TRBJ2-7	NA	TGCGCCAGCAGCCAGGACAGCTACGAGCAGTACTTC	CASSQDSYEQYF